This T cell receptor beta chain stems from a study of cytomegalovirus exposure and HLA in healthy donors. In the study overall: Falling in the Caucasian-associated ancestry cluster were about 83% of 300 to 500 genotyped donors.

With 60 Vbeta and 13 Jbeta primers, the PCR was carried out. Repertoires were generated with immunoSEQ multiplex PCR, while TCRdb's copy carries only in-frame clones and drops some. The repertoire has some 150,000 clones, roughly 80% of them found once; the top ten carry 6% to 9%. The germline V and J ends were trimmed by 2 bases and 12 bases, with 15 bases remaining between them. This CDR3 contains 13 residues. Germline CDR1 SGDLS, CDR2 YYNGEE. This chain uses TRBV9 with TRBJ1-5, with a tentative D call TRBD1 (5 bases). The source is a woman aged 30 to 39 in good health and CMV-seropositive. The sequenced material came from PBMCs. CDR3 sequence reads: CASSVGTGGVQHF. Written as DNA, the CDR3 is TGTGCCAGCAGCGTCGGGACCGGGGGGGTCCAGCATTTT.